This TCR beta chain was profiled in a study of blood T cells in healthy people across ages. Isolation of PBMCs gave at least 7 million cells per sample. Primers used in a second PCR of about 6 to 12 cycles were a sample-barcoded 5' primer and a J-beta primer mix. Every sample produced at least 2.5 million CDR3-containing paired-end reads. TCRdb re-called the 5' RACE reads with MiXCR, one entry per CDR3 protein. Of roughly 550,000 distinct CDR3 sequences in the sample, 24% are singletons; the top ten hold 7.5% to 9%. Trimming took 3 bases from V and 8 from J, leaving 16 bases between them. The length of the CDR3 is 15 residues. Germline CDR1 reads KGHDR; CDR2 reads SFDVKD. Regarding this clonotype: Its antigen is as yet unknown.

General study points: Estimates of total diversity, which came from one million sequenced T cells, were considered to be underestimates.

In addition, the sample was reused for a study of T cells of mothers and their children.

The sample was blood. The V call is TRBV24-1, the J call TRBJ2-1; maybe TRBD2 (6 bases). This receptor was taken from a boy younger than 18 in good health. CDR3 in amino acids: CATSDRDSPRDEQFF. Here the CDR3 DNA reads TGTGCCACCAGTGATAGGGACTCCCCCAGGGATGAGCAGTTCTTC.